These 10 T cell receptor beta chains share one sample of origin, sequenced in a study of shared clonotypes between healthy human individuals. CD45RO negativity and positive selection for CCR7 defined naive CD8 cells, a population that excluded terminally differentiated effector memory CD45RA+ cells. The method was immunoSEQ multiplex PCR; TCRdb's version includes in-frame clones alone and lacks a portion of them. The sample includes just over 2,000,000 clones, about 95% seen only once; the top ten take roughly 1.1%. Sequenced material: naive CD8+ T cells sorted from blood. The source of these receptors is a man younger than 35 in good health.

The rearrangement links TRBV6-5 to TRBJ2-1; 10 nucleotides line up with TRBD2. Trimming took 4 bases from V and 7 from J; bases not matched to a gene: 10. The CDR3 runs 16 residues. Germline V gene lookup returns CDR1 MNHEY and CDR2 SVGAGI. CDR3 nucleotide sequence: TGTGCCAGCAGTTTCCGAGGAGCGGGGGGGGAGAATGAGCAGTTCTTC. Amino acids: CASSFRGAGGENEQFF.

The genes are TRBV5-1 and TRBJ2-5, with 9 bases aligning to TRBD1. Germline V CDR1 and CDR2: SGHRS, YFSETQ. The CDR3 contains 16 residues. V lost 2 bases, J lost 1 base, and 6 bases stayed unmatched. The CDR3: CASSFMGQGGQETQYF. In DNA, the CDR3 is TGCGCCAGCAGCTTTATGGGACAGGGTGGCCAAGAGACCCAGTACTTC.

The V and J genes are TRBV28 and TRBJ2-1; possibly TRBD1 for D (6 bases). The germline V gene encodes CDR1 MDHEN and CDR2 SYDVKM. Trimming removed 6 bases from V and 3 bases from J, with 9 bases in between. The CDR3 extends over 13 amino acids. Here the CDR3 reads CASSRDNYNEQFF. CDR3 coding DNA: TGTGCCAGCAGCCGGGACAACTACAATGAGCAGTTCTTC.

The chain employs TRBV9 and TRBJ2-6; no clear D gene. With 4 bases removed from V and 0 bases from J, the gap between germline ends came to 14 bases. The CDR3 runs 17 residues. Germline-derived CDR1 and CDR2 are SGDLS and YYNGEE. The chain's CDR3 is CASSKYSLPSGANVLTF. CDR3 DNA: TGTGCCAGCAGCAAATACAGTCTTCCCTCTGGGGCCAACGTCCTGACTTTC.

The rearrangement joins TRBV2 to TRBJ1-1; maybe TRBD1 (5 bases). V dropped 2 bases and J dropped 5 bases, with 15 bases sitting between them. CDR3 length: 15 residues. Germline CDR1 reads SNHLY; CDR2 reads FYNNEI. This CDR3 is CASSERMGGGTEAFF. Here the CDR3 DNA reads TGTGCCAGCAGTGAACGTATGGGGGGAGGGACTGAAGCTTTCTTT.

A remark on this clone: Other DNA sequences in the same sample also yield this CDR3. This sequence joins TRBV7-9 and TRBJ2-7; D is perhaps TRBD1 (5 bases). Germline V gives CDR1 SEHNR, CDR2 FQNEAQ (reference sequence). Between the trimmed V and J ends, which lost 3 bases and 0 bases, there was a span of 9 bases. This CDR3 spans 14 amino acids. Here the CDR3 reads CASSLDISSYEQYF. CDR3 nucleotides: TGTGCCAGCAGCTTGGACATCAGCTCCTACGAGCAGTACTTC. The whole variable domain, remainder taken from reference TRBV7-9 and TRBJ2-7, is DTGVSQNPRHKITKRGQNVTFRCDPISEHNRLYWYRQTLGQGPEFLTYFQNEAQLEKSRLLSDRFSAERPKGSFSTLEIQRTEQGDSAMYLCASSLDISSYEQYFGPGTRLTVT.

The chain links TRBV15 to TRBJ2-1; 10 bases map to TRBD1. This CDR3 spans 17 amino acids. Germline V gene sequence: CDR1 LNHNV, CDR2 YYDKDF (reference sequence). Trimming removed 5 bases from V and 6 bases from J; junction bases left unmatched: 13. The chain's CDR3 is CATSDPSGTGAVNEQFF. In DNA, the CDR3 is TGTGCCACCAGCGATCCTTCCGGGACAGGGGCTGTCAATGAGCAGTTCTTC.

Here the CDR3 DNA reads TGCGCCAGCAGTCGACAGTACACCGGGGAGCTGTTTTTT. The encoded protein is CASSRQYTGELFF. The chain is built from TRBV10-1 and TRBJ2-2; D might be TRBD1 (5 bases). Germline V gene lookup returns CDR1 WNHNN and CDR2 SYGVQD (reference sequence). Trimming left V 5 bases short and J 3 bases short, with 7 bases between. The CDR3 totals 13 residues.

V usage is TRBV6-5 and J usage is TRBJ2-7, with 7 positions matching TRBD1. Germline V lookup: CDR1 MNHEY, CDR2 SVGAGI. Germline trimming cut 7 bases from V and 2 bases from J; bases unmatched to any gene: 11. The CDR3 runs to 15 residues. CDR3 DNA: TGTGCCAGCATCTACTGGGACAGCTGCACCTACGAGCAGTACTTC. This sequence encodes CASIYWDSCTYEQYF.

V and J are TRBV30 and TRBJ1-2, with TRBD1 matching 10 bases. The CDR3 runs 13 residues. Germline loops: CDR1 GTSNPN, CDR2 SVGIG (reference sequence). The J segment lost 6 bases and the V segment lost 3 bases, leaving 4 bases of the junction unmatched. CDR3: CAWSKGTGDGYTF. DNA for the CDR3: TGTGCCTGGAGCAAAGGGACAGGGGATGGCTACACCTTC.